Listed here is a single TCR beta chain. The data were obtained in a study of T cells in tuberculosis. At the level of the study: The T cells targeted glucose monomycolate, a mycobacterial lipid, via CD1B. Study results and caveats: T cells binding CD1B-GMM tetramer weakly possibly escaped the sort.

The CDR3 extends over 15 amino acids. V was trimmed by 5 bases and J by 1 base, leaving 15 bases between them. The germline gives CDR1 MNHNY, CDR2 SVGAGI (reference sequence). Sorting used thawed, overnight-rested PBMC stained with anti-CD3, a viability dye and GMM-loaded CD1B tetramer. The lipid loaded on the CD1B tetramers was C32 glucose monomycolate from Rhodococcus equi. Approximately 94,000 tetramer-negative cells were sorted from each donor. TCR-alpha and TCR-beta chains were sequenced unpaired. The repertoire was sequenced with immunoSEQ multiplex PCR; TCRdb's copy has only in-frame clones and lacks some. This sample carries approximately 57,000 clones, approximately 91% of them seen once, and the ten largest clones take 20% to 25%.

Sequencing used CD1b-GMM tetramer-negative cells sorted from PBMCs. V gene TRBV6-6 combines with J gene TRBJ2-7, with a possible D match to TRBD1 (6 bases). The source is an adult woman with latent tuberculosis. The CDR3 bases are TGTGCCAGCAGTCCCCGGGACACCAGATCCTACGAGCAGTACTTC. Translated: CASSPRDTRSYEQYF.